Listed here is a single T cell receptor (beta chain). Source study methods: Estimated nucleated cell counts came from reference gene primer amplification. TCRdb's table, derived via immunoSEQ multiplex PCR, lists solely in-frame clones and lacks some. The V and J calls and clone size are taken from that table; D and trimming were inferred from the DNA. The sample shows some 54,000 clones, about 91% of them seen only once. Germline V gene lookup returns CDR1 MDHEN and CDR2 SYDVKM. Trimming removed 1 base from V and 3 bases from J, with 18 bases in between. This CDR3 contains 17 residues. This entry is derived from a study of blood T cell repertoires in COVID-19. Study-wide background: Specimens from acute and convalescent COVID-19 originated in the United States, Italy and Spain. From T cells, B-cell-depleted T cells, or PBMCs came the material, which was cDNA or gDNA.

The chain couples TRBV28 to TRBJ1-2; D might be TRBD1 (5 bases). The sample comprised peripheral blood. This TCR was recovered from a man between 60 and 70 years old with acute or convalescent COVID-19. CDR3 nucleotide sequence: TGTGCCAGCAGTTTATCGGGGGTGGGGAGGGGCCACTATGGCTACACCTTC. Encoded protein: CASSLSGVGRGHYGYTF.